The rows below give T cell receptor beta chains drawn from one sample of a study of blood T cell repertoires in COVID-19. Assay used: immunoSEQ multiplex PCR; TCRdb lists only in-frame clones, some missing. Here the sample spans some 270,000 clones, 80% to 90% being singletons. The sequencing input was PBMCs or T cells enriched from blood (not recorded which). These receptors were taken from a woman aged 25 to 45 with acute COVID-19. The CDR3 runs from the conserved cysteine through the conserved F or W. A D gene is named only where the DNA matches it firmly. Clone size is given for some rows only: seen once, a few or many times, or a class if the clone is expanded.

size,J,D,V,DNA,CDR3
.,TRBJ1-5,TRBD1,TRBV28,TGTGCCAGCAGCCCTCGGGACAGGGGTAATCAGCCCCAGCATTTT,CASSPRDRGNQPQHF
.,TRBJ2-1,.,TRBV7-3,TGTGCCAGCAGCACTAAATATGGGAGAAATGAGCAGTTCTTC,CASSTKYGRNEQFF
.,TRBJ2-3,.,TRBV28,TGTGCCAGCAGTCCCCACATTGAGGGTAGCACAGATACGCAGTATTTT,CASSPHIEGSTDTQYF
.,TRBJ2-7,TRBD1,TRBV5-4,TGTGCCAGCAGTTATTCGGGACAGGACTACGAGCAGTACTTC,CASSYSGQDYEQYF
few,TRBJ2-1,.,TRBV9,TGTGCCAGCAGCGTTAGCGTACAGGGAGACTACAATGAGCAGTTCTTC,CASSVSVQGDYNEQFF
.,TRBJ1-1,.,TRBV3-1/TRBV3-2,TGTGCCAGCAGCCAAGGGACAGCCCTGGGTGCTTTCTTT,CASSQGTALGAFF
few,TRBJ2-2,.,TRBV7-9,TGTGCCAGCAGCTTAGAACTAGCTCCCGGGGAGCTGTTTTTT,CASSLELAPGELFF
.,TRBJ2-5,.,TRBV5-4,TGTGCCAGCAGCTCCCGGGACAACTGGTACCAAGAGACCCAGTACTTC,CASSSRDNWYQETQYF
.,TRBJ1-1,TRBD1,TRBV11-2,TGTGCCAGCAGCAACCGGGACAGGGGGCCCGACACTGAAGCTTTCTTT,CASSNRDRGPDTEAFF
.,TRBJ2-1,TRBD1,TRBV4-2,TGTGCCAGCAGCCTTCTGACAGGGGGCGTTCACAATGAGCAGTTCTTC,CASSLLTGGVHNEQFF
.,TRBJ2-1,TRBD1,TRBV30,TGTGCCTGGAGTGTACGTTCAGACCTAAGGGGGCGTGAGCAGTTCTTC,CAWSVRSDLRGREQFF
once,TRBJ1-6,.,TRBV27,TGTGCCAGCAGTTCCGGACAGCCCGGTAATGGTTCACCCCTCCACTTT,CASSSGQPGNGSPLHF
.,TRBJ2-2,.,TRBV24-1,TGTGCCACCAGTGATCCGTTTGGAGCCGGGGAGCTGTTTTTT,CATSDPFGAGELFF
.,TRBJ1-5,.,TRBV19,TGTGCCTCCACCCCCTATAGCAATCAGCCCCAGCATTTT,CASTPYSNQPQHF
.,TRBJ2-7,TRBD2,TRBV5-1,TGCGCCAGCAGCTTGGTTGAACTAGCGGGAGGTCCCTACGAGCAGTACTTC,CASSLVELAGGPYEQYF
.,TRBJ1-5,.,TRBV6-5,TGTGCCAGCAGCCCGCGAATGGGCAATCAGCCCCAGCATTTT,CASSPRMGNQPQHF
.,TRBJ2-7,TRBD1,TRBV30,TGTGCCTCGGACAGGACATCCTACGAGCAGTACTTC,CASDRTSYEQYF
.,TRBJ2-1,.,TRBV11-2,TGTGCCAGCAGCCCTGCAGGAGGTGGTGAGCAGTTCTTC,CASSPAGGGEQFF
.,TRBJ1-2,.,TRBV7-9,TGTGCCAGCAGCCCGGACAGCGAAGCTAACTATGGCTACACCTTC,CASSPDSEANYGYTF
.,TRBJ2-1,TRBD1,TRBV3-1/TRBV3-2,TGTGCCAGCAGCCAAGGCCTGGGACAGGGGGTTGATGAGCAGTTCTTC,CASSQGLGQGVDEQFF
.,TRBJ1-3,.,TRBV28,TGTGCCAGCAGTTTATGGACAGGAGACTCTGGAAACACCATATATTTT,CASSLWTGDSGNTIYF
.,TRBJ1-2,.,TRBV6-1,TGTGCCAGCAGTGAAGAAGGGGCGAGTGGCTACACCTTC,CASSEEGASGYTF
.,TRBJ2-4,TRBD1,TRBV29-1,TGCAGCGTTTTACAAGGGGGCCAGGGATACATTCAGTACTTC,CSVLQGGQGYIQYF
.,TRBJ2-1,.,TRBV28,TGTGCCAGCGGTTCGGGGGGCGGAGATGAGCAGTTCTTC,CASGSGGGDEQFF
.,TRBJ2-7,TRBD2,TRBV5-1,TGCGCCAGCAGCCCTTCCTGGACTAGCGGGTTGAACGAGCAGTACTTC,CASSPSWTSGLNEQYF
.,TRBJ2-1,TRBD2,TRBV25-1,TGTGCCACTAGCGGGGACCTTTCCATTTCCCGGTTCTTC,CATSGDLSISRFF
.,TRBJ1-4,.,TRBV5-4,TGTGCCAGCAGCTCGGGGGTTGGGGAAAAACTGTTTTTT,CASSSGVGEKLFF
.,TRBJ2-2,TRBD1,TRBV4-1,TGCGCCAGCAACCCGGGACAGGGTACTCCCGGGGAGCTGTTTTTT,CASNPGQGTPGELFF
.,TRBJ2-3,TRBD1,TRBV19,TGTGCCAGTAGTAAGGGGGCGATAAGCACAGATACGCAGTATTTT,CASSKGAISTDTQYF
.,TRBJ2-5,.,TRBV4-1,TGCGCCAGCAGCCAAGAGGCAGGGGCAGGGCCGGCGGGCGCGTACCAAGAGACCCAGTACTTC,CASSQEAGAGPAGAYQETQYF
.,TRBJ1-4,.,TRBV7-9,TGTGCCAGCAGCTTAGGAGGAGGCGAAAAACTGTTTTTT,CASSLGGGEKLFF
.,TRBJ2-1,TRBD2,TRBV9,TGTGCCAGCACGACTAGCGGAGACTACAATGAGCAGTTCTTC,CASTTSGDYNEQFF
.,TRBJ1-2,.,TRBV2,TGTGCCAGCAGGAGCCCGGCACAGGGCGGGCTTATCTATGGCTACACCTTC,CASRSPAQGGLIYGYTF
.,TRBJ1-5,.,TRBV5-6,TGTGCCAGCAGCTTGCGGGATCAGCCCCAGCATTTT,CASSLRDQPQHF
.,TRBJ2-3,TRBD1,TRBV5-1,TGCGCCAGCAGCCCAGGGACAGGGGACCGCACAGATACGCAGTATTTT,CASSPGTGDRTDTQYF
.,TRBJ1-4,.,TRBV18,TGTGCCAGCTCACAACGAGCAGGGGATGGGACTAATGAAAAACTGTTTTTT,CASSQRAGDGTNEKLFF
.,TRBJ1-1,.,TRBV27,TGTGCCAGCAGCAGGGGCGCGGGCACTGAAGCTTTCTTT,CASSRGAGTEAFF
.,TRBJ1-6,TRBD1,TRBV7-9,TGTGCCAGCACCGGCGGGGACAGGGTCCCACCCCTCCACTTT,CASTGGDRVPPLHF
once,TRBJ2-5,TRBD2,TRBV10-1,TGCGCCAGCAGTGAGCCAGGACTAGCGGGATTTAGGAAGACCCAGTACTTC,CASSEPGLAGFRKTQYF
.,TRBJ2-2,TRBD2,TRBV19,TGTGCCAGCAATACCGCTAGCGGGAGCGTGAACACCGGGGAGCTGTTTTTT,CASNTASGSVNTGELFF
once,TRBJ2-1,TRBD2,TRBV11-3,TGTGCCAGCAGCTTATCTAGCGGGGGCTACAATGAGCAGTTCTTC,CASSLSSGGYNEQFF
.,TRBJ1-1,.,TRBV28,TGTGCCAGCAGTTCCCCCGAAGGAGGGGTGAACACTGAAGCTTTCTTT,CASSSPEGGVNTEAFF
.,TRBJ2-7,.,TRBV25-1,TGTGCCAGCAGTGACAGGGAAGGTTACGAGCAGTACTTC,CASSDREGYEQYF
.,TRBJ2-5,.,TRBV19,TGTGCCAGTAGTCGAATCGGGACATCGGGAGAGACCCAGTACTTC,CASSRIGTSGETQYF
.,TRBJ2-3,TRBD2,TRBV19,TGTGCCACCGGACTAGCCCCAGATACGCAGTATTTT,CATGLAPDTQYF
.,TRBJ1-1,.,TRBV4-1,TGCGCCAGCAGCCAAGAAGGGACACCGAACACTGAAGCTTTCTTT,CASSQEGTPNTEAFF